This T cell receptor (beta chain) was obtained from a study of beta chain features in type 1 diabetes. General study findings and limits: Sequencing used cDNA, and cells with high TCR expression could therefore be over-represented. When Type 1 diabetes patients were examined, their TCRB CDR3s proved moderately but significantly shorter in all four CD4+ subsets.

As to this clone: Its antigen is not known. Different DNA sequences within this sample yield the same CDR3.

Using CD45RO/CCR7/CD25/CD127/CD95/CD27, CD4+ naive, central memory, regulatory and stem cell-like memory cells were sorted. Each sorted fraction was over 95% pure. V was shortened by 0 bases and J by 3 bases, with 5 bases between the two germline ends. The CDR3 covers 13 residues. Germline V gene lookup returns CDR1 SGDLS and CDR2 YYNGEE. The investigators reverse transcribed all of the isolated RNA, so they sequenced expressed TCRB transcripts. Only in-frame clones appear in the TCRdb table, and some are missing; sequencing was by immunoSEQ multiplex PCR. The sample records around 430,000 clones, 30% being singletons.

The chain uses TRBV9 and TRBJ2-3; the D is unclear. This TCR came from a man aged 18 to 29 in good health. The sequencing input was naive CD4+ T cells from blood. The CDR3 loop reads CASSVAPTDTQYF. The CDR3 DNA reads TGTGCCAGCAGCGTAGCCCCAACAGATACGCAGTATTTT.